This is a list of T cell receptor beta chains from one sample in a study of beta chain features in type 1 diabetes. Clones were read by immunoSEQ multiplex PCR, and TCRdb kept only the in-frame ones, dropping some. The data contain 350,000 to 450,000 clones, about 15% of them singletons. The sample was naive CD4+ T cells from blood. The receptors here all came from a woman aged 18-29 years in good health. Each CDR3 is given with its conserved first and last residue. The D gene is left open where the match is weak. Size tells how often a clone was seen (once, few, many) or the class of an expanded clone, and some rows leave it out.

size | D | J | V | DNA | CDR3
few | - | TRBJ2-5 | TRBV5-1 | TGCGCCAGCAGCTTAGCGCAACAAGAGACCCAGTACTTC | CASSLAQQETQYF
few | - | TRBJ2-7 | TRBV7-9 | TGTGCCAGCAGCCATGGACAGTTCCCACCCTACGAGCAGTACTTC | CASSHGQFPPYEQYF
few | - | TRBJ1-3 | TRBV28 | TGTGCCAGCGGGACACAAGCTGGAAACACCATATATTTT | CASGTQAGNTIYF
- | TRBD1 | TRBJ2-1 | TRBV6-1 | TGTGCCAGCACCTTTGGGACAGGTGGCGATGAGCAGTTCTTC | CASTFGTGGDEQFF
few | TRBD1 | TRBJ2-4 | TRBV28 | TGTGCCAGCAGTCCACGACAGGGGCTAGCCAAAAACATTCAGTACTTC | CASSPRQGLAKNIQYF
- | - | TRBJ1-2 | TRBV28 | TGTGCCAGCAGCCCCGTGAGGGCGTCGACCTTCGACTATGGCTACACCTTC | CASSPVRASTFDYGYTF
few | TRBD1 | TRBJ2-5 | TRBV29-1 | TGCAGCGTTGAAAGGGACAGGCGAGAGACCCAGTACTTC | CSVERDRRETQYF
- | TRBD2 | TRBJ2-2 | TRBV11-2 | TGTGCCAGCAGCTTAACTAGCGGGGTGAACACCGGGGAGCTGTTTTTT | CASSLTSGVNTGELFF
- | - | TRBJ2-3 | TRBV6-5 | TGTGCCAGCAGTTACTCGACTCTAGATACGCAGTATTTT | CASSYSTLDTQYF
- | TRBD1 | TRBJ1-5 | TRBV5-1 | TGCGCCAGCAGCTTCTCGGGACAGGGTGGACAGCCCCAGCATTTT | CASSFSGQGGQPQHF
few | TRBD1 | TRBJ1-1 | TRBV5-1 | TGCGCCAGCAGCTTACAGGGGGGGGACACTGAAGCTTTCTTT | CASSLQGGDTEAFF
few | TRBD1 | TRBJ1-1 | TRBV7-9 | TGTGCCAGCAGCTTGACAGGGGAGACTGAAGCTTTCTTT | CASSLTGETEAFF
- | TRBD1 | TRBJ2-1 | TRBV7-9 | TGTGCCAGCAGCTTAGCTCCGGGACAGGGGGTGCAGTTCTTC | CASSLAPGQGVQFF
few | TRBD1 | TRBJ2-6 | TRBV5-1 | TGCGCCAGCAGCCTTTGGACAGGGCTTTCTGGGGCCAACGTCCTGACTTTC | CASSLWTGLSGANVLTF
- | TRBD1 | TRBJ2-1 | TRBV7-9 | TGTGCCAGCAGCTTGGTGGGGACAGGTGCCTACAATGAGCAGTTCTTC | CASSLVGTGAYNEQFF
few | TRBD1 | TRBJ1-2 | TRBV5-1 | TGCGCCAGCAGACGGGACAGGGCTCCCTCGACCTATGGCTACACCTTC | CASRRDRAPSTYGYTF
few | TRBD1 | TRBJ2-7 | TRBV29-1 | TGCAGCGTTGTAAGGGACAGGGGGACCTACGAGCAGTACTTC | CSVVRDRGTYEQYF
few | - | TRBJ1-2 | TRBV29-1 | TGCAGCGTTGGCACAAGGGTTGCGGGCGGCTACACCTTC | CSVGTRVAGGYTF
- | TRBD1 | TRBJ1-5 | TRBV28 | TGTGCCAGCAGGGGCAGGGGGGACAGTCAGCCCCAGCATTTT | CASRGRGDSQPQHF